The clone carrying this T cell receptor (beta chain) was seen only a few times. What it recognizes is unknown. Trimming shortened V by 0 bases and J by 4 bases, and 16 bases separated the two germline ends. This CDR3 is built from 15 residues. Looked up from germline, CDR1 is DFQATT and CDR2 is SNEGSKA (reference sequence). These data originate in a study of human T cells and chemical hapten exposure. Looking at the study overall: Mostly female patients had alopecia areata, totalis or universalis. Study findings and constraints: Patch test scores rose with PT1 expanded TCR counts, a positive correlation.

The time point was: patch test 3, about 24 weeks after DPC sensitization. Treatment here: therapeutic diphenylcyclopropenone sensitization with weekly scalp DPC. TCRdb re-analysed the RACE reads in MiXCR, keeping a single row per CDR3 protein. There are under 200,000 distinct CDR3 sequences in the sample; 28% occur only once, and 2.1% lies in the top ten. The specimen was whole blood, collected in connection with sensitization to the hapten diphenylcyclopropenone (DPC). V is TRBV20-1 and J is TRBJ2-7; D gene ambiguous. This receptor was taken from a woman under 30 with alopecia areata. Some clones in this sample may be carry-over from other donors' samples. This CDR3 is CSAREVTRFSYEQYF. The CDR3 nucleotides read TGCAGTGCTAGAGAGGTTACGAGATTTTCTTACGAGCAGTACTTC.